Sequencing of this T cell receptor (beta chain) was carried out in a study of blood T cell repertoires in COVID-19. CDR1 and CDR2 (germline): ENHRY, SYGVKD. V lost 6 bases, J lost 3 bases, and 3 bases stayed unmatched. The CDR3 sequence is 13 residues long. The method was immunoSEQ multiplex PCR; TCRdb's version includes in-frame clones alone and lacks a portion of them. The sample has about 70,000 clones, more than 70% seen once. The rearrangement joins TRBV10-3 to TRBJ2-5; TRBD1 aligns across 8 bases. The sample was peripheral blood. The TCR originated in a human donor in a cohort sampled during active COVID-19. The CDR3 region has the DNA TGTGCCATCAGCGCGACAGGGGAAGAGACCCAGTACTTC. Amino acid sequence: CAISATGEETQYF.